The clone carrying this TCR beta chain was counted many times. The sample belongs to a study of T cells in Graves' hyperthyroidism and ophthalmopathy. Diagnoses were made from clinical symptoms, serum measures (thyroxine and TRAb), thyroid ultrasound and orbital computed tomography. The PBMCs were taken from under 12 ml of fresh peripheral blood. TCR beta CDR3 region amplification was performed from RNA transcripts. With the HTBI primer set, the TCR CDR3 went through a first round of RT-PCR. TCRdb reanalysed the multiplex PCR reads using MiXCR and keeps one entry per CDR3 protein. The table shows 350,000 to 400,000 distinct CDR3 sequences, with around 14% occurring only once. Trimming at V came to 0 bases and at J to 0 bases, leaving 1 base not matched to a gene. Germline CDR1 reads LGHDT; CDR2 reads YNNKEL (reference sequence). The CDR3 spans 15 residues.

The origin of this receptor is a woman aged 60-75 years with Graves' hyperthyroidism. The sample was blood. The chain is built from TRBV3-1 and TRBJ1-1; TRBD1 agrees at 7 bases. The CDR3 coding sequence is TGTGCCAGCAGCCAAGAGGACAGGATGAACACTGAAGCTTTCTTT. Amino acid sequence: CASSQEDRMNTEAFF.